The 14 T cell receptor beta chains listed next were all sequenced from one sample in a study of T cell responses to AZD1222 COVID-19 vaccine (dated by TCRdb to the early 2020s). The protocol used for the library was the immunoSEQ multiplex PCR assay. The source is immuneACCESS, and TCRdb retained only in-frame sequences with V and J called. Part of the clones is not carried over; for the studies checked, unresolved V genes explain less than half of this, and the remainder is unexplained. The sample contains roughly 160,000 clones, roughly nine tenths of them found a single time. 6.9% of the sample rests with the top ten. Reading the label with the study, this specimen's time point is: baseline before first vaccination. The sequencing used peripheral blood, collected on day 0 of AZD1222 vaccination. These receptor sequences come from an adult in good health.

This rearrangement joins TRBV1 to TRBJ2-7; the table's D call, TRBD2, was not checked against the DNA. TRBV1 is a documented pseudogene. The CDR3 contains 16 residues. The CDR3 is CTSSQILAGKSYEQYV. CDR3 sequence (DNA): TGCACCAGCAGCCAAATTCTAGCGGGGAAATCCTACGAGCAGTACGTC.

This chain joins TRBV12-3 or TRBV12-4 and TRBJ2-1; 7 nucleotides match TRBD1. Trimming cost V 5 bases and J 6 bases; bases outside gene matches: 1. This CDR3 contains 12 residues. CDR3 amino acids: CASSGDSNEQFF. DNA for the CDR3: TGTGCCAGCAGTGGGGACAGCAATGAGCAGTTCTTC.

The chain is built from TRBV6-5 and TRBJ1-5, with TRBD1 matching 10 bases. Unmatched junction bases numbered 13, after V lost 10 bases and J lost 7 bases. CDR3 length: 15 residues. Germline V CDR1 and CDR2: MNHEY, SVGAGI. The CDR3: CATRATGGVSQPQHF. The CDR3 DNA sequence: TGTGCCACCAGGGCGACAGGGGGCGTAAGCCAGCCCCAGCATTTT.

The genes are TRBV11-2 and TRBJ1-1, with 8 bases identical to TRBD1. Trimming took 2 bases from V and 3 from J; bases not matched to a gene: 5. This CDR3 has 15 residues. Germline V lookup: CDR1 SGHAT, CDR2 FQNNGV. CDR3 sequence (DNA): TGTGCCAGCAGCTTAAACAGGGGGTCGGACACTGAAGCTTTCTTT. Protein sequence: CASSLNRGSDTEAFF.

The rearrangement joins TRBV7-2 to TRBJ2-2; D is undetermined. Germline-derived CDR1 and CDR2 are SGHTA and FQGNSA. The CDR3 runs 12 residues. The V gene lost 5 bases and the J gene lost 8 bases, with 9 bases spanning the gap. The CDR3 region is CASSLRHGELFF. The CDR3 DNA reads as TGTGCCAGCAGCCTTAGGCATGGGGAGCTGTTTTTT.

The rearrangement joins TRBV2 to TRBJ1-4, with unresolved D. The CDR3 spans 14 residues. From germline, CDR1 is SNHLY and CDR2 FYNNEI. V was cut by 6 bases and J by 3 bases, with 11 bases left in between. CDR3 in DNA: TGTGCCAGCAGGACCGGACTCCCTAATGAAAAACTGTTTTTT. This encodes CASRTGLPNEKLFF.

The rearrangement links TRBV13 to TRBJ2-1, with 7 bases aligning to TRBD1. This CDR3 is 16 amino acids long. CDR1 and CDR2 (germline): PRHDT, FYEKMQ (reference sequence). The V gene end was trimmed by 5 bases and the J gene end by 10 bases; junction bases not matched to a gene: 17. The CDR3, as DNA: TGTGCCAGCAGCCCATACCCCACAGGGGCTGGGAACGAGCAGTTCTTC. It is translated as CASSPYPTGAGNEQFF.

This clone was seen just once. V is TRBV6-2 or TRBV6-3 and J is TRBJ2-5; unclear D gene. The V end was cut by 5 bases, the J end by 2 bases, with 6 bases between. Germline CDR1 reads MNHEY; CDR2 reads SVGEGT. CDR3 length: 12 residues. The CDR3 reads CASSRRQETQYF. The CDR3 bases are TGTGCCAGCAGTCGCCGACAAGAGACCCAGTACTTC.

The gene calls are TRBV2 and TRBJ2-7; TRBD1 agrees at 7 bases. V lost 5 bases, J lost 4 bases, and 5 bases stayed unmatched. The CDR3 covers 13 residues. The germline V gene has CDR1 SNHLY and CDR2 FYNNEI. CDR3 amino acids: CASSRQGVYEQYF. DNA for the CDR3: TGTGCCAGCAGTCGGCAGGGGGTGTACGAGCAGTACTTC. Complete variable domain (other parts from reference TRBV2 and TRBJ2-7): EPEVTQTPSHQVTQMGQEVILRCVPISNHLYFYWYRQILGQKVEFLVSFYNNEISEKSEIFDDQFSVERPDGSNFTLKIRSTKLEDSAMYFCASSRQGVYEQYFGPGTRLTVT.

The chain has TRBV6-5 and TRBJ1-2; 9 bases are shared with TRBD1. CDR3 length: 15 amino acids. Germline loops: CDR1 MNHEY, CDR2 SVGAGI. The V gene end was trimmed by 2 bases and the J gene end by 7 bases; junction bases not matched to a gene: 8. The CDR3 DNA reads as TGTGCCAGCAGTTACGGTGTGGGACAGGGCGGTGGCTACACCTTC. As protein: CASSYGVGQGGGYTF.

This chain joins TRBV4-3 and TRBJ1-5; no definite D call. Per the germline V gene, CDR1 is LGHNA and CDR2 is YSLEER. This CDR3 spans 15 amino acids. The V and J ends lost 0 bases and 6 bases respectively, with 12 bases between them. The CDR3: CASSQELLEGQPQHF. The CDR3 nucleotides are TGCGCCAGCAGCCAAGAGCTGTTGGAGGGTCAGCCCCAGCATTTT.

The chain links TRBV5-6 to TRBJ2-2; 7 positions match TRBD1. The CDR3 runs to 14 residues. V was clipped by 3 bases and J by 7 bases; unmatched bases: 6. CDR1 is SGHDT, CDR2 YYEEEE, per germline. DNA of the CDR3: TGTGCCAGCAGCTATACAGGGGCCCTCGGGGAGCTGTTTTTT. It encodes CASSYTGALGELFF.

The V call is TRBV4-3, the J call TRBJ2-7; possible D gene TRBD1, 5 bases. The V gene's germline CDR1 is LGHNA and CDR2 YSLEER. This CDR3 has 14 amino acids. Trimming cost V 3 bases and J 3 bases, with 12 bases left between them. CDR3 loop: CASSQSQGIYEQYF. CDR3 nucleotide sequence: TGCGCCAGCAGCCAGTCCCAGGGTATCTACGAGCAGTACTTC.

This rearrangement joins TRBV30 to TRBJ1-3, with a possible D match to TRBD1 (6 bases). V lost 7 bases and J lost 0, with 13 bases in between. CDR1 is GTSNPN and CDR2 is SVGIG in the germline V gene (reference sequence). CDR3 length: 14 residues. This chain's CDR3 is CAFQGQSSGNTIYF. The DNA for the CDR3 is TGTGCCTTTCAAGGACAGAGCTCTGGAAACACCATATATTTT.